This T cell receptor beta chain was obtained from a study of CD8 T cells in ankylosing spondylitis. Study-wide findings and caveats: Roughly eight highly homologous variants made up a TCR beta motif, and this motif appeared characteristic of ankylosing spondylitis blood. Significant enrichment of disease-linked clones was reported in matched ankylosing spondylitis synovial fluid. Disease-linked clones displayed a CD8+ phenotype and appeared relatively rarely in peripheral blood.

The CDR3 has 15 residues. J lost 4 bases, V lost 6 bases, and 12 bases had no gene match. Germline V gene data show CDR1 as DFQATT and CDR2 as SNEGSKA (reference sequence). This clonotype was recorded at least ten times. Its specificity is not known. TCRdb redid the calling of the 5' RACE reads with MiXCR, one entry per CDR3 protein. The sample consists of fewer than 250,000 distinct CDR3 sequences, more than 9% of them appearing once. The clonotype was recovered from a male donor with ankylosing spondylitis or in good health (not recorded which). The chain couples TRBV20-1 to TRBJ2-3; 8 bases are shared with TRBD2. Sequenced: blood, either unsorted or a sorted T cell fraction (not recorded which). CDR3 nucleotides: TGCAGTGCCCTAACCGGGACTAGTAATTCAGATACGCAGTATTTT. Its translation is CSALTGTSNSDTQYF.